This TCR beta chain comes out of a study of blood T cell repertoires in COVID-19. The germline V and J ends were trimmed by 2 bases and 0 bases, with 8 bases remaining between them. Germline V gene data show CDR1 as LGHDT and CDR2 as YNNKEL (reference sequence). The CDR3 is 14 residues long. Participants had their cohort set by participant-reported clinical history. The table came from immunoSEQ multiplex PCR; TCRdb's copy has only in-frame clones and leaves some out. The data show over 250,000 clones, about nine tenths seen once. This TCR derives from a woman aged 60-75 years who had recovered from COVID-19. The chain has TRBV3-1 (or the pseudogene TRBV3-2) and TRBJ2-7; D is unresolved. Input material: PBMCs or T cells enriched from blood (not recorded which). The CDR3 bases are TGTGCCAGCAGCCAAAGAGAGATCTCCTACGAGCAGTACTTC. Protein: CASSQREISYEQYF.